The entry below describes one T cell receptor (beta chain). Its specificity is unknown. These data are taken from a study of shared clonotypes between healthy human individuals. The CDR3 has 17 amino acids. Germline CDR1 and CDR2: SGHTA and FQGNSA. V lost 5 bases to trimming and J lost 0 bases, with 17 bases between them. Study results and caveats: Naive subsets generally had larger estimated richness than memory subsets.

Several immunoSEQ 96-well plates shared each subset's DNA, each plate a replicate. Generated by immunoSEQ multiplex PCR, the TCRdb table keeps only in-frame clones and is missing some. Seen here are some 2.1 million clones, 95% observed once, and the top ten hold around 0.13%. Sequenced: naive CD4+ T cells sorted from blood. The sample's subset: CD45RA+ positively selected. V and J are TRBV7-2 and TRBJ1-3; D gene uncertain. This TCR came from a man aged 18 to 30 in good health. CDR3 residues: CASSIKPVVYSGNTIYF. DNA for the CDR3: TGTGCCAGCAGCATTAAGCCGGTCGTGTACTCTGGAAACACCATATATTTT.